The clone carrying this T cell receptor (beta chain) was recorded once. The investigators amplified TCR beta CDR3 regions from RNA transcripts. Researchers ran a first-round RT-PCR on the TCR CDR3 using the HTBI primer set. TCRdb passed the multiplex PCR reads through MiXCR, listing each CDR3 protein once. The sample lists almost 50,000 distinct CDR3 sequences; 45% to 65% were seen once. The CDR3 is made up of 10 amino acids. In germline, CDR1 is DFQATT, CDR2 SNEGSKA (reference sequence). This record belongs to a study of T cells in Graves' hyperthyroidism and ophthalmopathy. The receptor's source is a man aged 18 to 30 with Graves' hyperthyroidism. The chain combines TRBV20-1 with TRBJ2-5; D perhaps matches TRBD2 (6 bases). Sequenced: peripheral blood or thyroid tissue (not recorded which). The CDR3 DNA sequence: TGCACTAGGGACTTCGAGACCCAGTACTTC. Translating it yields CTRDFETQYF.